This entry lists 20 T cell receptor beta chains sequenced from one sample in a study of T cells in Graves' hyperthyroidism and ophthalmopathy. TCR beta CDR3 region amplification was performed from RNA transcripts. The HTBI primer set served for first-round RT-PCR of the TCR CDR3. TCRdb re-called the multiplex PCR reads with MiXCR, one entry per CDR3 protein. The profile covers 500,000 to 600,000 distinct CDR3 sequences, with over 15% appearing a single time and about 18% taken by the ten largest. Sequencing was performed on blood. All receptors derive from a woman between 18 and 29 years old with Graves' hyperthyroidism.

This clonotype was detected many times. The chain couples TRBV12-3 or TRBV12-4 to TRBJ1-1; D is uncertain. V was clipped by 7 bases and J by 4 bases, with 16 bases between them. This CDR3 spans 14 amino acids. The CDR3 is CASTTERFFTEAFF. The CDR3 DNA is TGTGCCAGCACCACCGAAAGGTTCTTCACTGAAGCTTTCTTT.

The sample holds many counts of this clonotype. DNA of the CDR3: TGTGGCACCGGACTAGCGGCCTACAATGAGCAGTTCTTC. This gives the protein CGTGLAAYNEQFF. The chain uses TRBV28 and TRBJ2-1; TRBD2 matches 10 bases. The CDR3 consists of 13 residues. Germline V lookup: CDR1 MDHEN, CDR2 SYDVKM.

This clonotype occurred many times. The chain employs TRBV2 and TRBJ2-1, with D possibly matching TRBD2 (6 bases). The CDR3 is made up of 16 amino acids. Germline loops: CDR1 SNHLY, CDR2 FYNNEI. Trimming took 5 bases from V and 6 from J, leaving 20 bases between them. CDR3 coding DNA: TGTGCCAGCAGTTACCACACTGGGACTTTAGTCAATGAGCAGTTCTTC. This translates into CASSYHTGTLVNEQFF. The full variable domain, its missing parts supplied by reference TRBV2 and TRBJ2-1, is EPEVTQTPSHQVTQMGQEVILRCVPISNHLYFYWYRQILGQKVEFLVSFYNNEISEKSEIFDDQFSVERPDGSNFTLKIRSTKLEDSAMYFCASSYHTGTLVNEQFFGPGTRLTVL.

This clonotype was picked up many times. V gene TRBV24-1 combines with J gene TRBJ1-2; D gene unclear. With 4 bases removed from V and 8 bases from J, the gap between germline ends came to 7 bases. CDR1 KGHDR and CDR2 SFDVKD come from the germline V gene. The CDR3 consists of 11 residues. The CDR3 DNA follows: TGTGCCACCAGTGACCTCCAGGGCTACACCTTC. Protein: CATSDLQGYTF.

This clonotype was counted many times. The chain combines TRBV12-3 or TRBV12-4 with TRBJ1-5, with D possibly matching TRBD1 (5 bases). Trimming pared 5 bases from V and 7 bases from J, leaving 15 bases between. CDR3 length: 14 residues. For the CDR3, the DNA is TGTGCCAGCAGTCCTCGGGACCGGGGGCAGCCCCAGCATTTT. Translated, it gives CASSPRDRGQPQHF.

This clonotype was recorded at least ten times. The chain carries TRBV20-1 and TRBJ2-5, with 10 bases lining up with TRBD1. V lost 4 bases, J lost 4 bases, and 9 bases stayed unmatched. The CDR3 consists of 15 residues. CDR1 DFQATT and CDR2 SNEGSKA come from the germline V gene (reference sequence). This CDR3 reads CSAITGTGEGETQYF. The CDR3 nucleotides are TGCAGTGCTATAACCGGGACAGGGGAAGGAGAGACCCAGTACTTC.

This clonotype showed up many times. This chain joins TRBV30 and TRBJ2-3, with 10 bases aligning to TRBD2. The junction had 3 bases not matched to a gene; V was cut back by 0 bases and J by 3 bases. The CDR3 spans 15 residues. Germline values: CDR1 GTSNPN, CDR2 SVGIG (reference sequence). CDR3 amino acids: CAWSVSSGRTDTQYF. The CDR3 region has the DNA TGTGCCTGGAGTGTAAGTAGCGGGAGGACAGATACGCAGTATTTT.

The rearrangement joins TRBV6-2 or TRBV6-3 to TRBJ2-7; 11 bases line up with TRBD1. This CDR3 is built from 16 residues. The V gene end was trimmed by 5 bases and the J gene end by 7 bases; junction bases not matched to a gene: 13. From germline, CDR1 is MNHEY and CDR2 SVGEGT. CDR3 nucleotide sequence: TGTGCCAGCAGTCGACAGGGACAGGGGGGTGGTTGGGAGCAGTACTTC. It encodes CASSRQGQGGGWEQYF.

This clonotype showed up many times. V gene TRBV11-2 combines with J gene TRBJ2-5; TRBD2 might be the D (6 bases). The length of the CDR3 is 14 residues. V shed 5 bases and J shed 5 bases, with 15 bases lying between them. The germline V gene has CDR1 SGHAT and CDR2 FQNNGV. The CDR3, as DNA: TGTGCCAGCAGCCCGACGGGGGAGGTTGAGACCCAGTACTTC. Its protein is CASSPTGEVETQYF.

This clonotype was seen more than once but under ten times. The genes are TRBV4-1 and TRBJ2-1; D call uncertain. The V end was cut by 7 bases, the J end by 0 bases, with 22 bases between. CDR3 length equals 18 residues. Germline loops: CDR1 MGHRA, CDR2 YSYEKL. In nucleotides, the CDR3 is TGCGCCAGCACCTCAGTCGGTTACCCCTTCCCCTCCTACAATGAGCAGTTCTTC. Protein sequence: CASTSVGYPFPSYNEQFF.

This clonotype was counted ten times or more. V is TRBV13 and J is TRBJ2-7; D gene ambiguous. Per germline, CDR1 PRHDT and CDR2 FYEKMQ (reference sequence). The CDR3 length is 13 residues. Trimming removed 1 base at V and 5 bases at J, with 9 bases between. The CDR3 is CASSLAGRDEQYF. The CDR3, as DNA: TGTGCCAGCAGCTTAGCAGGACGGGACGAGCAGTACTTC.

The V gene is TRBV6-4, the J gene TRBJ1-2; TRBD1 matches 7 bases. Unmatched junction bases numbered 5, after V lost 2 bases and J lost 5 bases. CDR1 is MRHNA and CDR2 is SNTAGT in the germline V gene. There are 14 residues in the CDR3. Here the CDR3 reads CASSDGTDTYGYTF. In nucleotides, the CDR3 is TGTGCCAGCAGTGACGGGACAGACACTTATGGCTACACCTTC.

The chain couples TRBV10-2 to TRBJ1-5, with a tentative D call TRBD1 (5 bases). Germline V lookup: CDR1 WSHSY, CDR2 SAAADI. The ends were cut back, 4 bases at V and 6 bases at J, with 16 bases in the middle. The CDR3 contains 15 residues. CDR3 loop: CASSVGAGAGQPQHF. CDR3 nucleotides: TGCGCCAGCAGTGTAGGGGCCGGGGCAGGTCAGCCCCAGCATTTT.

The J gene is TRBJ2-1, the V gene TRBV5-1; D possibly corresponds to TRBD2 (6 bases). V was shortened by 0 bases and J by 1 base, with 11 bases between the two germline ends. CDR3 length: 16 amino acids. The V gene's germline CDR1 is SGHRS and CDR2 YFSETQ. The CDR3 nucleotides are TGCGCCAGCAGCTTGGCCGTGAGCGGGTCCTACAATGAGCAGTTCTTC. Translating it yields CASSLAVSGSYNEQFF.

This clonotype was seen a handful of times. CDR3: CASSLDRGTNEKLFF. The CDR3 DNA reads as TGTGCCAGCAGCTTAGACAGGGGAACTAATGAAAAACTGTTTTTT. The V call is TRBV7-9, the J call TRBJ1-4; TRBD1 aligns across 7 bases. The CDR3 covers 15 residues. The trim removed 1 base at V and 1 base at J, leaving 0 bases unmatched. CDR1 and CDR2 from the germline V gene are SEHNR and FQNEAQ (reference sequence).

This clonotype occurred many times. This chain joins TRBV6-2 or TRBV6-3 and TRBJ2-7; D is perhaps TRBD2 (7 bases). Germline V gene data show CDR1 as MNHEY and CDR2 as SVGEGT. The CDR3 sequence is 14 residues long. V lost 4 bases to trimming and J lost 1 base, with 11 bases between them. The DNA of the CDR3 is TGTGCCAGCAGTTTCGGGGGGCCTTCCTACGAGCAGTACTTC. Residues: CASSFGGPSYEQYF.

This clonotype appeared a few times. The chain couples TRBV24-1 to TRBJ2-1; 9 bases map to TRBD2. The V gene end was trimmed by 8 bases and the J gene end by 2 bases; junction bases not matched to a gene: 6. CDR3 size: 15 residues. Germline CDR1 and CDR2: KGHDR and SFDVKD. The CDR3 nucleotides are TGTGCCACCAACCAAGCGGGAGGTACCTACAATGAGCAGTTCTTC. Translating it yields CATNQAGGTYNEQFF.

This clonotype was counted only a few times. The chain combines TRBV28 with TRBJ1-1; D is possibly TRBD1 (6 bases). The CDR3 length is 13 residues. Between the trimmed V and J ends, which lost 7 bases and 1 base, there was a span of 10 bases. Per germline, CDR1 MDHEN and CDR2 SYDVKM. CDR3 DNA: TGTGCCAGCAAGGGGGAAAAGAACACTGAAGCTTTCTTT. This translates into CASKGEKNTEAFF.

V usage is TRBV2 and J usage is TRBJ2-7; 10 bases agree with TRBD1. From germline, CDR1 is SNHLY and CDR2 FYNNEI. V lost 5 bases and J lost 3; bases outside the gene matches: 4. The CDR3 is 14 amino acids. The DNA for the CDR3 is TGTGCCAGCAGTACGGACAGGGGGGACTACGAGCAGTACTTC. Translated: CASSTDRGDYEQYF.

This clonotype was seen repeatedly, ten times or more. The chain recombines TRBV7-9 with TRBJ2-4, with 7 nucleotides matching TRBD2. J gave up 0 bases and V 4 bases, and 3 bases lay outside the gene matches. Germline V gene sequence: CDR1 SEHNR, CDR2 FQNEAQ (reference sequence). The CDR3 runs to 15 residues. The CDR3 here is CASSWGGVAKNIQYF. DNA for the CDR3: TGTGCCAGCAGCTGGGGGGGGGTAGCCAAAAACATTCAGTACTTC.